This T cell receptor (beta chain) was obtained from a study of blood T cell repertoires in COVID-19. Study background: The United States, Italy and Spain supplied acute and convalescent COVID-19 samples. PBMCs, B-cell-depleted T cells, or T cells provided the cDNA or gDNA that made up the material.

Original methodology: It was from reference gene primer amplification that nucleated cell counts were estimated. Produced via immunoSEQ multiplex PCR; TCRdb's table is partial and in-frame only. That table is the source of V, J and clone size, and D and trimming were worked out from the DNA. The table has about 99,000 clones, around 79% seen once; the top ten hold 15% to 20%. Sequences were obtained from peripheral blood. The clonotype was recovered from an elderly woman with active or convalescent COVID-19.

The chain's CDR3 is CASSQQLVYEQYF. In nucleotides, the CDR3 is TGTGCCAGTAGTCAACAGTTGGTCTACGAGCAGTACTTC. V usage is TRBV19 and J usage is TRBJ2-7; no clear D. The length of the CDR3 is 13 residues. CDR1 is LNHDA, CDR2 SQIVND, per germline (reference sequence). V lost 5 bases to trimming and J lost 3 bases, with 11 bases between them. The full variable domain, completed using reference TRBV19 and TRBJ2-7, is DGGITQSPKYLFRKEGQNVTLSCEQNLNHDAMYWYRQDPGQGLRLIYYSQIVNDFQKGDIAEGYSVSREKKESFPLTVTSAQKNPTAFYLCASSQQLVYEQYFGPGTRLTVT.